These T cell receptor beta chains were read from a single sample in a study of lymphopenia after photon versus proton radiotherapy. TCRdb's table, derived via immunoSEQ multiplex PCR, lists solely in-frame clones and lacks some. The sample lists about 16,000 clones, 65% to 90% occurring once. The material was peripheral blood, obtained from a patient treated with proton-based radiotherapy. The source of these receptors is a man aged 70-80 years with pancreatic cancer. CDR3s include the opening cysteine and the closing phenylalanine or tryptophan. A D gene is named only where the DNA matches it firmly. The size field is filled for only some rows; it gives once, few, many or a size class.

TRBD2	TRBJ2-7	TRBV18	-	TGTGCCAGCTCCCCGGAGCGGGGGATCTCCTACGAGCAGTACTTC	CASSPERGISYEQYF
TRBD1	TRBJ2-3	TRBV6-5	-	TGTGCCAGCAGAATGCGGAGGGACAGGGAGTATTTT	CASRMRRDREYF
-	TRBJ1-1	TRBV5-4	-	TGTGCCAGCAGCTGGGGATGGTCAGGGATGAACACTGAAGCTTTCTTT	CASSWGWSGMNTEAFF
-	TRBJ1-1	TRBV18	-	TGTGCCAGCTCGCCTGACAGAACGAACACTGAAGCTTTCTTT	CASSPDRTNTEAFF
-	TRBJ2-2	TRBV9	-	TGTGCCAGCAGCTCCCGTGGCACCGGGGAGCTGTTTTTT	CASSSRGTGELFF
TRBD1	TRBJ2-1	TRBV19	-	TGTGCCAGTAGTTTACAGGGGCTGAGCTCCTACAATGAGCAGTTCTTC	CASSLQGLSSYNEQFF
TRBD1	TRBJ2-2	TRBV30	-	TGTGCCTGGACCTGGGGACAGGGGGCAATGAACACCGGGGAGCTGTTTTTT	CAWTWGQGAMNTGELFF
-	TRBJ1-2	TRBV2	-	TGTGCCAGCGGGGATATGGCACAGGACGCAGGTGGCTACACCTTC	CASGDMAQDAGGYTF
TRBD2	TRBJ2-7	TRBV6-5	few	TGTGCCAGCACTACTAGCGGGAATTCCTACGAGCAGTACTTC	CASTTSGNSYEQYF
TRBD1	TRBJ1-5	TRBV11-2	-	TGTGCCAGCAGCTCAGGGACAGGGGGGCGCAATCAGCCCCAGCATTTT	CASSSGTGGRNQPQHF
TRBD1	TRBJ2-5	TRBV28	-	TGTGCCAGCAGTGGCCCTGGGGACAGAAAAGAGACCCAGTACTTC	CASSGPGDRKETQYF
-	TRBJ2-5	TRBV2	-	TGTGCCAGCAGTGAAGGGTCAGGGGTATTACAAGAGACCCAGTACTTC	CASSEGSGVLQETQYF